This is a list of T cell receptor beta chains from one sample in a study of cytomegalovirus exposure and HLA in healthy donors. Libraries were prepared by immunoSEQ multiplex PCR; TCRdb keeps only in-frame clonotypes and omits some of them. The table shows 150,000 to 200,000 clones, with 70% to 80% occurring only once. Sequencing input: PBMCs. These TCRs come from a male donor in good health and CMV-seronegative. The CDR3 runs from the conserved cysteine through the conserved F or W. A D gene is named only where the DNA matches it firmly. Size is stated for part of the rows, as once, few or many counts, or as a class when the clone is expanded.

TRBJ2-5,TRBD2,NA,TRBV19,TGTGCCAGTAGTATCCCGCTGACTAGCGGAAAAGAGACCCAGTACTTC,CASSIPLTSGKETQYF
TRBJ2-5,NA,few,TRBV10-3,TGTGCCATCAGTGTCTCTGGGGCTCAAGAGACCCAGTACTTC,CAISVSGAQETQYF
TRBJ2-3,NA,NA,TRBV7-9,TGTGCCAGCAGCATCGGACACGAACTTAGCACAGATACGCAGTATTTT,CASSIGHELSTDTQYF
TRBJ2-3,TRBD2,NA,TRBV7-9,TGTGCCAGCACGAGGGCTAGCGGGGGGCGGATGGATACGCAGTATTTT,CASTRASGGRMDTQYF
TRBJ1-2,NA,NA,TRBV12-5,TGTGCTAGTGGTTTGGTACCCACAGCTGGAGGCTACACCTTC,CASGLVPTAGGYTF
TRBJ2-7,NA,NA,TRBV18,TGTGCCAGCTCACCAGTAGAAAACTACGAGCAGTACTTC,CASSPVENYEQYF
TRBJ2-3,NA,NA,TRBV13,TGTGCCAGCAGCTTAGGGAGGGCCACAGATACGCAGTATTTT,CASSLGRATDTQYF
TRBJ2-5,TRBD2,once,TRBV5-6,TGTGCCAGCAGCTGGACTAGCGGGATTAGGGGGACCCAGTACTTC,CASSWTSGIRGTQYF
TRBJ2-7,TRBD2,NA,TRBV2,TGTGCCAGCAGCTTCTCGGGGGGAGAGCAGTACTTC,CASSFSGGEQYF
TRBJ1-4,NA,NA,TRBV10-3,TGTGCCATCAGTCAAGGACCGACGGGGAATGAAAAACTGTTTTTT,CAISQGPTGNEKLFF
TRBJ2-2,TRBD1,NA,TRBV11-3,TGTGCCAGCAGCTTAGAGCTAGACAGGGGAGACGGGGAGCTGTTTTTT,CASSLELDRGDGELFF
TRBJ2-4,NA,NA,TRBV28,TGTGCCAGCAGTTTACAGGGGTTAGCCAAAAACATTCAGTACTTC,CASSLQGLAKNIQYF
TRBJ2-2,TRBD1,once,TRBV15,TGTGCCACCAGCAGAGGACAGGGTACCGCCGGGGAGCTGTTTTTT,CATSRGQGTAGELFF
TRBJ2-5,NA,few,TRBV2,TGTGCCAGCAGTGACCCGGGGACCCAGTACTTC,CASSDPGTQYF
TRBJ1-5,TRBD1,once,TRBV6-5,TGTGCCAGCAGACGGGACAGGAATCAGCCCCAGCATTTT,CASRRDRNQPQHF
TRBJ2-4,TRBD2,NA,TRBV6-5,TGTGCCAGCAGTTCCTCGACTAGCGGGGGCAACATTCAGTACTTC,CASSSSTSGGNIQYF
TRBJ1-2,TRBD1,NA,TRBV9,TGTGCCAGCAGCAACCGGGACAGGGGGTCGAGCTACACCTTC,CASSNRDRGSSYTF
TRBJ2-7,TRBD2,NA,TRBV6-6,TGTGCCAGCAGTCCACCGGGACTAGCGGGAGACGAGCAGTACTTC,CASSPPGLAGDEQYF
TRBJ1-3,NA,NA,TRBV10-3,TGTGCCATCTCGGGGGACTCTGGAAACACCATATATTTT,CAISGDSGNTIYF
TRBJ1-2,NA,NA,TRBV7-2,TGTGCCAGCAGCCCACCCAGGGTGATCGATGGCTACACCTTC,CASSPPRVIDGYTF
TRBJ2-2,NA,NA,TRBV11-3,TGTGCCAGCAGCCCCGGGACTGGGACCGGGGAGCTGTTTTTT,CASSPGTGTGELFF
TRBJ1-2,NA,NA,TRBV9,TGTGCCAGCAGCGTAGGGCCCCAGGTTGGCTACACCTTC,CASSVGPQVGYTF
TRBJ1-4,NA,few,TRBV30,TGTGCCTGGAGTGTCGGACAAGGGGATGAAAAACTGTTTTTT,CAWSVGQGDEKLFF
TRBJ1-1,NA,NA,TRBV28,TGTGCCAGCAGTTTCTCGGGGAACACTGAAGCTTTCTTT,CASSFSGNTEAFF
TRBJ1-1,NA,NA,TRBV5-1,TGCGCCAGCAGCCTCTTATTGAACACTGAAGCTTTCTTT,CASSLLLNTEAFF
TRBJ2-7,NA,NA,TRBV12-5,TGTGCTAGTGGTTTGTGGCAGGGGGGACGCGAGCAGTACTTC,CASGLWQGGREQYF
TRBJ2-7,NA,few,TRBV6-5,TGTGCCAGCAGTTACTCACAGTCCTACGAGCAGTACTTC,CASSYSQSYEQYF
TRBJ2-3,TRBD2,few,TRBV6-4,TGTGCCAGCAGTGAAACTAGCGGGTCCGGGGATACGCAGTATTTT,CASSETSGSGDTQYF
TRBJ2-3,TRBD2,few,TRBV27,TGTGCCAGCAAAGGGTTGGGACTAGGGGTGACAGATACGCAGTATTTT,CASKGLGLGVTDTQYF
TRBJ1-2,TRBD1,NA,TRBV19,TGTGCCAGTACCAATCCAGGGCAGGGGGCCTATGGCTACACCTTC,CASTNPGQGAYGYTF
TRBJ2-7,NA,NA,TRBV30,TGTGCCTGGAGTGTACTTTGGGGGACACAGACCTACGAGCAGTACTTC,CAWSVLWGTQTYEQYF
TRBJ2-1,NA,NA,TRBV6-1,TGTGCCAGCAGTGAATCCTTACTATATGAGCAGTTCTTC,CASSESLLYEQFF
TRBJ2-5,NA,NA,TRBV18,TGTGCCAGCTCACTACACGGGACACCCCAAGAGACCCAGTACTTC,CASSLHGTPQETQYF
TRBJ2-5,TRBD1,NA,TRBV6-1,TGTGCCAGCAGGGACAGGGGAGAGTACCAAGAGACCCAGTACTTC,CASRDRGEYQETQYF
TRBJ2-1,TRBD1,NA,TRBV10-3,TGTGCCATCAGTGAGGCCGGGACAGGGTGGGTGGGGATCTTC,CAISEAGTGWVGIF
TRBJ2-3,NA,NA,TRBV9,TGTGCCAGCAGCCTCCGGGGAACACCTAGCACAGATACGCAGTATTTT,CASSLRGTPSTDTQYF
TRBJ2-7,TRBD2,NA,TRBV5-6,TGTGCCAGCAACAGCGGGAGCTACGAGCAGTACTTC,CASNSGSYEQYF
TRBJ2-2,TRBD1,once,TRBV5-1,TGCGCCAGCAGCTTGGTGGAGACAGGGTTGAGCGGGGAGCTGTTTTTT,CASSLVETGLSGELFF
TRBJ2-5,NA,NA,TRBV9,TGTGCCAGCAGCGTAGAGAGCGGGTTGGGGACCCAGTACTTC,CASSVESGLGTQYF
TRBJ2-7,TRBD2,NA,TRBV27,TGTGCCAGCAGTCCGGGACTAACCTACGAGCAGTACTTC,CASSPGLTYEQYF